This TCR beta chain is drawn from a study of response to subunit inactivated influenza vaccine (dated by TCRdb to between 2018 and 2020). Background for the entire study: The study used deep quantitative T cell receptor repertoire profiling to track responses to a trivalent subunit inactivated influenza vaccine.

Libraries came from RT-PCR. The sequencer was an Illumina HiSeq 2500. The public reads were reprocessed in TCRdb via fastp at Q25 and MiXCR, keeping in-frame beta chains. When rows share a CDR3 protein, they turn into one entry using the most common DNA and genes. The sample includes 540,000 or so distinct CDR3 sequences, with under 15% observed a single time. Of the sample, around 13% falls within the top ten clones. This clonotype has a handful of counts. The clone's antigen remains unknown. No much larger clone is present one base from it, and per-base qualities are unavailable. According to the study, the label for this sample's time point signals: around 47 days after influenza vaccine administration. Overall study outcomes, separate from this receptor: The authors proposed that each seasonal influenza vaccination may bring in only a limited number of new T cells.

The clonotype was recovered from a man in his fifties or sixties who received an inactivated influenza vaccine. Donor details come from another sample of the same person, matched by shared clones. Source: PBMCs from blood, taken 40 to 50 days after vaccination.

This receptor carries the CDR3 CASSQVPLGGYTF. The DNA is TGTGCCAGCAGCCAAGTCCCGTTGGGTGGCTACACCTTC. The V and J segments used are TRBV14 and TRBJ1-2; confidence is insufficient to name the D gene. Reading from cysteine to phenylalanine, the CDR3 counts 13 amino acids. The CDR3 DNA has 39 bases and is translated from base 1. V and J lose 1 base and 7 bases, and a span of 10 bases separates them. Looking up the germline V gene yields CDR1 SGHDN and CDR2 FVKESK.